This T cell receptor (beta chain) originates from a study of cytomegalovirus exposure and HLA in healthy donors. Study-level information: HLA-typed donors were the source of 90 million or so unique TCRs, which an early data release held.

This clone was counted once. The PCR was carried out with 60 Vbeta primers and 13 Jbeta primers. Here immunoSEQ multiplex PCR was the method, and the copy in TCRdb shows in-frame clones only, minus some. The table records some 150,000 clones, about 82% of them present only once. Germline V gene data show CDR1 as PRHDT and CDR2 as FYEKMQ (reference sequence). V shed 4 bases and J 2 bases; nucleotides not matched to a gene: 5. The CDR3 spans 16 residues. The TCR was taken from a male donor in good health and CMV-seronegative. Input material: PBMCs. V is TRBV13 and J is TRBJ1-3, with 10 bases that match TRBD1. The CDR3 spells CASSSPGQGTGNTIYF. The CDR3 DNA reads TGTGCCAGCAGCTCCCCGGGACAGGGGACTGGAAACACCATATATTTT.